This T cell receptor beta chain stems from a study of blood T cells in healthy people across ages. Study results and limitations: Higher diversity, along with more naive CD4+ cells, distinguished long-lived donors from aged donors.

A J-beta primer mix and a sample-barcoded 5' primer were used in a second PCR of about 7 to 12 cycles. TCRdb passed the 5' RACE reads through MiXCR, listing each CDR3 protein once. Of 1.5 million to 1.9 million distinct CDR3 sequences in the sample, approximately 42% were seen once. Turning to this clonotype: Its antigen remains unknown.

The CDR3 extends over 15 amino acids. CDR1 DFQATT and CDR2 SNEGSKA come from the germline V gene (reference sequence). V lost 6 bases, J lost 1 base, and 8 bases stayed unmatched. The sequence was collected from a woman aged 18-29 years in good health. This chain connects TRBV20-1 to TRBJ2-5; 10 bases are shared with TRBD2. The sample taken for sequencing was blood. The chain's CDR3 is CSARTSGLPQETQYF. The DNA of the CDR3 is TGCAGTGCCCGGACTAGCGGTCTTCCCCAAGAGACCCAGTACTTC.